One and the same sample provided the 26 T cell receptor beta chains below, sequenced in a study of post-analysis software for immune sequencing data. No antigen is known for these receptors. General observations from the study: There were about five TRBV segments more frequent in patients than controls, and TRBV5-6, TRBV5-1 and TRBV20-1 were among them.

Unique molecular identifiers were carried by the TCR beta cDNA libraries. MiXCR, applied by TCRdb to the PCR reads, yields one record per CDR3 protein. The sample has approximately 150,000 distinct CDR3 sequences, around 28% seen once. The sample was blood. These receptors came from a girl between 10 and 17 years old with multiple sclerosis.

The chain joins TRBV7-6 to TRBJ2-7; TRBD2 might be the D (6 bases). V dropped 3 bases and J dropped 5 bases, with 14 bases sitting between them. This CDR3 spans 14 amino acids. CDR1 SGHVS and CDR2 FNYEAQ come from the germline V gene. The DNA for the CDR3 is TGTGCCAGCAGCTTGACGGGAGAGGAGAACGAGCAGTACTTC. This sequence encodes CASSLTGEENEQYF.

There are many counts of this clonotype. This sequence joins TRBV5-1 and TRBJ2-1; tentative D call: TRBD2 (6 bases). The CDR3 has 12 residues. CDR1 is SGHRS, CDR2 YFSETQ, per germline. Trimming pared 6 bases from V and 7 bases from J, leaving 11 bases between. CDR3 nucleotides: TGCGCCAGCACCGCTGGGGGGAATGAGCAGTTCTTC. Translated, it gives CASTAGGNEQFF. The full variable domain, with the rest looked up from reference TRBV5-1 and TRBJ2-1, is KAGVTQTPRYLIKTRGQQVTLSCSPISGHRSVSWYQQTPGQGLQFLFEYFSETQRNKGNFPGRFSGRQFSNSRSEMNVSTLELGDSALYLCASTAGGNEQFFGPGTRLTVL.

The V call is TRBV6-5, the J call TRBJ1-1, with TRBD1 matching over 9 bases. The V and J ends lost 5 bases and 7 bases, in that order; junction bases with no gene match: 5. The V gene's germline CDR1 is MNHEY and CDR2 SVGAGI. The CDR3 consists of 13 residues. The CDR3: CASSPQGAGEAFF. The CDR3 DNA reads as TGTGCCAGCAGTCCACAGGGGGCAGGTGAAGCTTTCTTT.

The chain is built from TRBV3-1 and TRBJ2-5, with TRBD2 identical over 11 bases. CDR3 length: 18 amino acids. The ends lost 4 bases at V and 2 bases at J; junction bases unmatched: 12. Looked up from germline, CDR1 is LGHDT and CDR2 is YNNKEL (reference sequence). Written as DNA, the CDR3 is TGTGCCAGCAGCCGTCAAAAGTGGCTAGCGGGAGGTCAAGAGACCCAGTACTTC. Amino acids: CASSRQKWLAGGQETQYF.

As concerns this clonotype: This may stem from a read error, because a much larger clone lies one nucleotide away. J is TRBJ2-3 and V is TRBV5-5, with 8 bases fitting TRBD1. Germline V gene sequence: CDR1 SGHKS, CDR2 YYEKEE (reference sequence). The CDR3 is made up of 16 amino acids. CDR3 sequence: CASTLGRTGMEGTQYF. CDR3 sequence (DNA): TGTGCCAGCACCTTGGGGCGGACAGGGATGGAAGGTACGCAGTATTTT.

V and J are TRBV11-2 and TRBJ1-1; D is uncertain. Germline V gene data show CDR1 as SGHAT and CDR2 as FQNNGV. V lost 5 bases, J lost 3 bases, and 13 bases lay in between. The CDR3 length is 14 residues. CDR3 amino acids: CASSPMDGYTEAFF. In DNA form, the CDR3 reads TGTGCCAGCAGCCCCATGGACGGGTACACTGAAGCTTTCTTT.

Note on this clonotype: This may come from a read error, since a much larger clone is one base off. The CDR3 DNA follows: TGCAGTGCCAAGCCCCGACAGGGAGACAACAGTGAGCAGTTCTTC. Protein product: CSAKPRQGDNSEQFF. The V gene is TRBV20-1, the J gene TRBJ2-1, with 7 bases lining up with TRBD1. This CDR3 spans 15 amino acids. CDR1 and CDR2 from the germline V gene are DFQATT and SNEGSKA (reference sequence). V lost 6 bases and J lost 9; bases outside the gene matches: 17.

The J gene is TRBJ2-1, the V gene TRBV3-1, with D unresolved. The germline V gene has CDR1 LGHDT and CDR2 YNNKEL (reference sequence). Trimming left V 3 bases short and J 5 bases short, with 8 bases between. The length of the CDR3 is 13 residues. The CDR3 DNA sequence: TGTGCCAGCAGCCAGGGCGTGGACAATGAGCAGTTCTTC. Amino acid sequence: CASSQGVDNEQFF.

The V gene is TRBV5-6, the J gene TRBJ2-7, with a tentative D call TRBD1 (5 bases). Deletions cut 0 bases from V and 3 bases from J, with 10 bases between. The CDR3 length is 14 residues. CDR1 and CDR2 from the germline V gene are SGHDT and YYEEEE. The DNA of the CDR3 is TGTGCCAGCAGCTTGGGACCCCAGGGCTACGAGCAGTACTTC. Protein sequence: CASSLGPQGYEQYF.

This clonotype has more than one count but fewer than ten. This chain links TRBV28 with TRBJ1-2; 8 nucleotides align to TRBD1. The germline gives CDR1 MDHEN, CDR2 SYDVKM. After removal of 3 bases from V and 6 bases from J, the junction contained 9 bases not matched to a gene. CDR3 length equals 15 residues. Here the CDR3 DNA reads TGTGCCAGCAGTTTGGGCGGGCAGGGGGCGAATGGCTACACCTTC. It is translated as CASSLGGQGANGYTF.

Only a few counts were recorded for this clonotype. J is TRBJ1-6 and V is TRBV10-3; D not resolved. Germline V gene sequence: CDR1 ENHRY, CDR2 SYGVKD. CDR3 length: 15 amino acids. The V end lost 3 bases, the J end lost 0 bases, and 6 bases lay between the germline ends. In DNA, the CDR3 is TGTGCCATCAGTGAACGGAGCTCCTATAATTCACCCCTCCACTTT. Protein product: CAISERSSYNSPLHF.

The chain uses TRBV12-3 or TRBV12-4 and TRBJ2-5, with D perhaps matching TRBD1 (6 bases). The V end lost 1 base, the J end lost 4 bases, and 13 bases lay between the germline ends. This CDR3 contains 15 residues. The CDR3 reads CASSLGGGLGETQYF. The CDR3 DNA sequence: TGTGCCAGCAGTTTAGGAGGGGGTCTCGGAGAGACCCAGTACTTC.

This clonotype was counted ten times or more. This sequence joins TRBV6-5 and TRBJ2-7; TRBD1 matches at 7 bases. The V gene end was trimmed by 4 bases and the J gene end by 7 bases; junction bases not matched to a gene: 16. The CDR3 totals 16 residues. Germline CDR1 MNHEY, CDR2 SVGAGI. CDR3 protein: CASSFHRDSGPREQYF. Written as DNA, the CDR3 is TGTGCCAGCAGTTTCCACCGGGACAGTGGGCCGAGGGAGCAGTACTTC.

This clonotype was counted ten times or more. J is TRBJ2-1 and V is TRBV20-1; TRBD2 aligns across 11 bases. Germline assignment: CDR1 DFQATT and CDR2 SNEGSKA (reference sequence). Trimming at V came to 6 bases and at J to 8 bases, leaving 12 bases not matched to a gene. There are 15 residues in the CDR3. The CDR3 nucleotides read TGCAGTGCGGAGACCCGACTAGCGGGAAGGGATGAGCAGTTCTTC. Amino acid sequence: CSAETRLAGRDEQFF.

This clonotype was counted a single time. A much bigger clone sits one base away, suggesting this may be a read error. V and J are TRBV27 and TRBJ2-5, with a weak D call TRBD2 (5 bases). The DNA matches TRBJ2-7 better at its end, which makes the J call doubtful. This CDR3 has 14 amino acids. Germline V gene data show CDR1 as MNHEY and CDR2 as SMNVEV (reference sequence). The CDR3 loop reads CASSPGVQAYEQYF. The CDR3 DNA reads TGTGCCAGCAGCCCCGGGGTCCAGGCCTACGAGCAGTACTTC.

In regard to this clonotype: Mismatch with germline at one junction end may stem from a read error. The chain joins TRBV4-1 to TRBJ2-5; perhaps D is TRBD1 or TRBD2 (5 bases each). CDR3 length: 15 amino acids. CDR1 is MGHRA, CDR2 YSYEKL, per germline. CDR3 residues: CASKKLGDGQGTQYF. The CDR3 nucleotides are TGCGCCAGCAAGAAACTAGGGGACGGCCAAGGGACCCAGTACTTC.

This clonotype came up many times. The chain couples TRBV7-9 to TRBJ1-2; D may be TRBD1 (6 bases). Germline values: CDR1 SEHNR, CDR2 FQNEAQ (reference sequence). The ends were cut back, 4 bases at V and 4 bases at J, with 13 bases in the middle. There are 14 residues in the CDR3. DNA of the CDR3: TGTGCCAGCAGCTGGAGGGACAAACCCTATGGCTACACCTTC. It translates to CASSWRDKPYGYTF.

This clonotype has at least ten counts. This chain joins TRBV12-3 or TRBV12-4 and TRBJ2-1; 16 nucleotides align to TRBD2. The CDR3 loop spans 18 amino acids. V was pared by 6 bases and J by 5 bases, with 10 bases of the junction left unmatched. The CDR3 sequence: CASRAGTSGRAYDNEQFF. In DNA form, the CDR3 reads TGTGCCAGCAGGGCCGGGACTAGCGGGAGGGCCTACGACAATGAGCAGTTCTTC.

There are a few counts of this clonotype. The junction does not match germline at one end; this may be a read error. J is TRBJ2-3 and V is TRBV9, with TRBD2 matching 12 bases. The CDR3 sequence is 16 residues long. Germline V lookup: CDR1 SGDLS, CDR2 YYNGEE. CDR3 DNA sequence: TGTGCCAACAGCGGAAGACTAGCGGGAGGCACAGATACGCAGTATTTT. Its translation: CANSGRLAGGTDTQYF.

This clonotype was recorded only once. One base away lies a much larger clone, so this may be a sequencing read error. This sequence joins TRBV15 and TRBJ2-1; maybe TRBD2 (5 bases). V lost 3 bases, J lost 6 bases, and 18 bases lay in between. CDR1 and CDR2 (germline): LNHNV, YYDKDF (reference sequence). The CDR3 is made up of 16 amino acids. DNA of the CDR3: TGTGCCACCAGCAGTATGCTAGCCTCCGGGGTCAATGAGCAGTTCTTC. Translating gives CATSSMLASGVNEQFF.

This clonotype was picked up many times. The chain's CDR3 is CASSLSGTGGEKLFF. The DNA for the CDR3 is TGTGCCAGCAGCCTCTCCGGGACAGGGGGGGAAAAACTGTTTTTT. The chain links TRBV12-3 or TRBV12-4 to TRBJ1-4, with TRBD1 identical over 11 bases. The V and J ends lost 6 bases and 8 bases, in that order; junction bases with no gene match: 8. CDR3 length equals 15 residues.

There are a few counts of this clonotype. The chain is built from TRBV7-9 and TRBJ1-3; D is undetermined. V was pared by 5 bases and J by 3 bases, with 20 bases between. The germline gives CDR1 SEHNR, CDR2 FQNEAQ (reference sequence). CDR3 length: 17 amino acids. The CDR3 is CASSQPSGRNFGNTIYF. In nucleotides, the CDR3 is TGTGCCAGCAGCCAACCATCGGGCAGGAACTTTGGAAACACCATATATTTT.

This rearrangement joins TRBV19 to TRBJ2-5; TRBD2 aligns across 10 bases. The junction had 8 bases not matched to a gene; V was cut back by 5 bases and J by 11 bases. The CDR3 is 13 residues long. Germline CDR1 is LNHDA and CDR2 is SQIVND (reference sequence). The CDR3 reads CASSLGLADEQYF. The CDR3 nucleotides are TGTGCCAGTAGTCTTGGACTAGCGGATGAGCAGTACTTC.

This chain uses TRBV5-1 with TRBJ2-1; D gene uncertain. CDR3 size: 14 residues. Germline CDR1 reads SGHRS; CDR2 reads YFSETQ. Trimming left V 0 bases short and J 0 bases short, with 4 bases between. The DNA for the CDR3 is TGCGCCAGCAGCTTGGTGCGCTCCTACAATGAGCAGTTCTTC. As protein: CASSLVRSYNEQFF.

This CDR3 reads CSAPYCLGGFYEQYF. The CDR3 DNA follows: TGCAGTGCCCCCTATTGCCTTGGGGGTTTCTACGAGCAGTACTTC. The chain recombines TRBV20-1 with TRBJ2-7; either TRBD1 or TRBD2 may fit D (5 bases each). The CDR3 length is 15 residues. The germline V gene has CDR1 DFQATT and CDR2 SNEGSKA (reference sequence). V lost 6 bases and J lost 3, with 21 bases in between.

The sample holds many counts of this clonotype. This sequence joins TRBV7-2 and TRBJ2-7; 8 nucleotides agree with TRBD2. After removal of 11 bases from V and 0 bases from J, the junction contained 3 bases not matched to a gene. This CDR3 is 12 amino acids long. Per the germline V gene, CDR1 is SGHTA and CDR2 is FQGNSA. CDR3 sequence (DNA): TGTGCCGGGGGGACTAGCTCCTACGAGCAGTACTTC. This codes for CAGGTSSYEQYF.